These 29 T cell receptor beta chains were all obtained from the same sample, sequenced in a study of blood T cell repertoires in COVID-19 (dated by TCRdb to the early 2020s). Receptors were amplified or captured by the immunoSEQ multiplex PCR assay. In TCRdb, the immuneACCESS table is reduced to in-frame sequences with V and J assigned. These tables do not hold every clone; where another copy was compared, an unresolved V gene accounts for under half, and the others remain unexplained. This sample has 200,000 to 300,000 clones in its table, and around 84% of those were observed once. The ten largest clones add up to roughly 4.9% of the sample. The specimen was peripheral blood. The receptor set was obtained from a woman aged 60-70 years with COVID-19, enrolled during active disease.

The V gene is TRBV28, the J gene TRBJ1-1; 9 nucleotides align to TRBD1. Germline CDR1 reads MDHEN; CDR2 reads SYDVKM. V trimming: 4 bases; J trimming: 5 bases; junction bases outside the gene matches: 8. The length of the CDR3 is 15 residues. The CDR3 reads CASSSGQGRGTEAFF. The CDR3 nucleotides are TGTGCCAGCAGTTCCGGACAGGGGAGGGGGACTGAAGCTTTCTTT.

In this sample, this clone turned up a few times. The gene calls are TRBV5-4 and TRBJ2-3; perhaps TRBD1 as D (5 bases). Germline CDR1 reads SGHNT; CDR2 reads YYREEE (reference sequence). The CDR3 extends over 13 amino acids. V lost 7 bases and J 2 bases, leaving 11 bases between the germline ends. DNA for the CDR3: TGTGCCAGCGGGGCTACAAACACAGATACGCAGTATTTT. It translates to CASGATNTDTQYF.

V gene TRBV30 combines with J gene TRBJ2-5; D is perhaps TRBD1 (5 bases). Looked up from germline, CDR1 is GTSNPN and CDR2 is SVGIG (reference sequence). Deletions cut 0 bases from V and 3 bases from J, with 11 bases between. The CDR3 extends over 14 amino acids. CDR3 nucleotide sequence: TGTGCCTGGAGTGTAGAAGGCAGGGAAGAGACCCAGTACTTC. It encodes CAWSVEGREETQYF.

This clone was detected only a few times. V and J are TRBV30 and TRBJ2-5; no firm D call. Germline V gives CDR1 GTSNPN, CDR2 SVGIG (reference sequence). V gave up 2 bases and J gave up 7 bases, with 5 bases separating them. This CDR3 has 10 amino acids. Here the CDR3 DNA reads TGTGCCTGGAGTACTGGGACCCAGTACTTC. The encoded protein is CAWSTGTQYF.

This rearrangement joins TRBV18 to TRBJ1-2; D not resolved. This CDR3 is 13 amino acids long. V dropped 0 bases and J dropped 3 bases, with 5 bases sitting between them. Germline assignment: CDR1 KGHSH and CDR2 LQKENI. The CDR3 region is CASSPPGDYGYTF. The CDR3, as DNA: TGTGCCAGCTCACCACCAGGAGACTATGGCTACACCTTC.

This chain joins TRBV18 and TRBJ2-3, with D unresolved. Germline lookup yields CDR1 KGHSH and CDR2 LQKENI. With 3 bases removed from V and 4 bases from J, the gap between germline ends came to 5 bases. CDR3 length: 12 residues. The CDR3 nucleotides are TGTGCCAGCTCACCCGAGGCAGATACGCAGTATTTT. This encodes CASSPEADTQYF.

The chain joins TRBV5-1 to TRBJ1-1, with unresolved D. Germline lookup yields CDR1 SGHRS and CDR2 YFSETQ. The CDR3 consists of 13 residues. V shed 5 bases and J shed 3 bases, with 11 bases lying between them. The CDR3 DNA reads TGCGCCAGCAGTGTCCAGCGGGACACTGAAGCTTTCTTT. Amino acids: CASSVQRDTEAFF.

This clone occurred a few times. The rearrangement uses TRBV6-1 and TRBJ2-3, with a possible D match to TRBD2 (5 bases). Trimming left V 0 bases short and J 3 bases short, with 16 bases between. CDR3 length: 17 residues. The germline V gene encodes CDR1 MNHNS and CDR2 SASEGT. The CDR3 DNA is TGTGCCAGCAGTGAAGCGCGGGCCTTCCTAGGGACAGATACGCAGTATTTT. This translates into CASSEARAFLGTDTQYF.

This rearrangement joins TRBV19 to TRBJ2-3, with D perhaps TRBD2 (6 bases). The germline gives CDR1 LNHDA, CDR2 SQIVND (reference sequence). Deletions cut 0 bases from V and 8 bases from J, with 21 bases between. This CDR3 comprises 17 residues. For the CDR3, the DNA is TGTGCCAGTAGTATAGATCCCCTAGCGCAAGTTCGAGGTACGCAGTATTTT. Translating gives CASSIDPLAQVRGTQYF.

The chain recombines TRBV5-4 with TRBJ2-1; D is possibly TRBD2 (5 bases). Germline-derived CDR1 and CDR2 are SGHNT and YYREEE (reference sequence). Trimming removed 4 bases from V and 7 bases from J, with 12 bases in between. The CDR3 covers 13 residues. CDR3 nucleotides: TGTGCCAGCAGCCAACCCTCGGGGAATGAGCAGTTCTTC. Amino acids: CASSQPSGNEQFF.

The rearrangement uses TRBV27 and TRBJ1-1; TRBD1 aligns across 12 bases. CDR3 length: 19 residues. Losses at the gene ends were 3 bases for V and 4 bases for J; bases not matched to a gene: 15. Germline V gene sequence: CDR1 MNHEY, CDR2 SMNVEV (reference sequence). This chain's CDR3 is CASSFVPPGTGGIATEAFF. CDR3 sequence (DNA): TGTGCCAGCAGTTTTGTCCCCCCTGGGACAGGGGGCATTGCCACTGAAGCTTTCTTT.

The chain employs TRBV2 and TRBJ2-6; 7 bases are a match to TRBD2. Unmatched junction bases numbered 5, after V lost 8 bases and J lost 4 bases. Germline V CDR1 and CDR2: SNHLY, FYNNEI. The CDR3 covers 14 residues. The CDR3 nucleotides read TGTGCCAGCGCGGGGGATTCAGGGGCCAACGTCCTGACTTTC. It codes for CASAGDSGANVLTF.

This clone was observed a handful of times. The V gene is TRBV11-3, the J gene TRBJ2-7, with D uncertain. Trimming shortened V by 5 bases and J by 0 bases, and 14 bases separated the two germline ends. Per germline, CDR1 SGHNT and CDR2 YENEEA. The CDR3 contains 15 residues. CDR3 sequence (DNA): TGTGCCAGCAGCCCGAACGACAAAAACTCCTACGAGCAGTACTTC. Protein: CASSPNDKNSYEQYF.

This sequence joins TRBV7-8 and TRBJ1-4; 8 bases fit TRBD1. CDR1 is SGHVS and CDR2 is FQNEAQ in the germline V gene. The CDR3 sequence is 17 residues long. The V gene end was trimmed by 4 bases and the J gene end by 0 bases; junction bases not matched to a gene: 7. The CDR3 sequence: CASSSGQGPATNEKLFF. CDR3 in DNA: TGTGCCAGCAGCTCCGGACAGGGCCCTGCAACTAATGAAAAACTGTTTTTT.

The chain combines TRBV6-2 or TRBV6-3 with TRBJ2-1; 15 bases fit TRBD2. Germline values: CDR1 MNHEY, CDR2 SVGEGT. Trimming took 4 bases from V and 2 from J; bases not matched to a gene: 6. The length of the CDR3 is 18 residues. Here the CDR3 DNA reads TGTGCCAGCAGTTCCGGGACTAGCGGGAGGCGGGCCTACAATGAGCAGTTCTTC. Encoded protein: CASSSGTSGRRAYNEQFF.

This chain links TRBV7-3 with TRBJ2-1, with TRBD2 identical over 15 bases. Trimming removed 1 base from V and 2 bases from J; junction bases left unmatched: 6. CDR1 SGHTA and CDR2 FQGTGA come from the germline V gene. CDR3 length equals 19 residues. CDR3 residues: CASSLSGTSGGSTYNEQFF. For the CDR3, the DNA is TGTGCCAGCAGCTTAAGCGGGACTAGCGGGGGGTCCACCTACAATGAGCAGTTCTTC.

This clone has a single count. The gene calls are TRBV10-3 and TRBJ1-1; TRBD1 matches at 7 bases. The junction had 11 bases not matched to a gene; V was cut back by 8 bases and J by 5 bases. CDR3 size: 14 residues. Germline-derived CDR1 and CDR2 are ENHRY and SYGVKD. CDR3 sequence: CAISPGGLWTEAFF. CDR3 nucleotides: TGTGCCATCTCCCCAGGGGGGCTTTGGACTGAAGCTTTCTTT.

The sample holds a few counts of this clone. The rearrangement joins TRBV28 to TRBJ2-1; 10 bases align to TRBD2. The CDR3 covers 15 residues. With 5 bases clipped from V and 0 bases from J, the junction kept 1 base outside the gene matches. Per the germline V gene, CDR1 is MDHEN and CDR2 is SYDVKM. The CDR3 DNA is TGTGCCAGCAGTGCTAGCGGGAGCTCCTACAATGAGCAGTTCTTC. Translating gives CASSASGSSYNEQFF.

This chain links TRBV5-1 with TRBJ2-1, with a weak D call TRBD2 (6 bases). The germline V gene has CDR1 SGHRS and CDR2 YFSETQ. Trimming removed 0 bases from V and 7 bases from J, with 11 bases in between. The CDR3 sequence is 14 residues long. The chain's CDR3 is CASSLDGGDNEQFF. The CDR3 nucleotides are TGCGCCAGCAGCTTGGACGGAGGGGATAATGAGCAGTTCTTC.

V and J are TRBV19 and TRBJ1-2; D gene unclear. The CDR3 is made up of 14 amino acids. Trimming removed 2 bases from V and 10 bases from J, with 17 bases in between. Germline V gene data show CDR1 as LNHDA and CDR2 as SQIVND (reference sequence). This CDR3 reads CASSIIQRRGDYTF. The CDR3 DNA sequence: TGTGCCAGTAGTATAATCCAACGCCGCGGGGACTACACCTTC.

This chain joins TRBV6-6 and TRBJ1-4; D perhaps matches TRBD1 (5 bases). The CDR3 is made up of 12 amino acids. Trimming removed 6 bases from V and 7 bases from J, with 9 bases in between. Germline loops: CDR1 MNHNY, CDR2 SVGAGI (reference sequence). Here the CDR3 DNA reads TGTGCCAGCAGCGGGGGTGGTGAAAAACTGTTTTTT. Protein sequence: CASSGGGEKLFF.

The rearrangement links TRBV7-9 to TRBJ2-1, with D possibly matching TRBD2 (6 bases). Trimming removed 3 bases at V and 5 bases at J, with 8 bases between. Looked up from germline, CDR1 is SEHNR and CDR2 is FQNEAQ (reference sequence). The CDR3 spans 13 residues. For the CDR3, the DNA is TGTGCCAGCAGCTTTAGCGGAAACAATGAGCAGTTCTTC. This translates into CASSFSGNNEQFF. Supplemented by reference TRBV7-9 and TRBJ2-1, the full variable domain reads DTGVSQNPRHKITKRGQNVTFRCDPISEHNRLYWYRQTLGQGPEFLTYFQNEAQLEKSRLLSDRFSAERPKGSFSTLEIQRTEQGDSAMYLCASSFSGNNEQFFGPGTRLTVL.

This sequence joins TRBV27 and TRBJ1-6, with unresolved D. The CDR3 runs 17 residues. The V gene lost 1 base and the J gene lost 0 bases, with 10 bases spanning the gap. The V gene's germline CDR1 is MNHEY and CDR2 SMNVEV (reference sequence). In nucleotides, the CDR3 is TGTGCCAGCAGTTTATTCAGTGGGAGCTCCTATAATTCACCCCTCCACTTT. This sequence encodes CASSLFSGSSYNSPLHF.

V and J are TRBV30 and TRBJ2-6; D may be TRBD1 (5 bases). The length of the CDR3 is 17 residues. V was pared by 0 bases and J by 1 base, with 13 bases between. Per the germline V gene, CDR1 is GTSNPN and CDR2 is SVGIG (reference sequence). The CDR3 DNA follows: TGTGCCTGGAGTGTAGAAAGGGGCCCGTCTGGGGCCAACGTCCTGACTTTC. Its protein is CAWSVERGPSGANVLTF.

This clone appeared once. This sequence joins TRBV5-1 and TRBJ2-7; D possibly corresponds to TRBD2 (5 bases). Trimming took 4 bases from V and 6 from J, leaving 20 bases between them. Germline CDR1 is SGHRS and CDR2 is YFSETQ. The CDR3 is 15 amino acids. CDR3 bases: TGCGCCAGCAGCGCCCGGGAAGGAGTGGGCTTCGAGCAGTACTTC. Encoded protein: CASSAREGVGFEQYF.

This clone was seen a handful of times. V usage is TRBV24-1 and J usage is TRBJ2-2; D not resolved. The CDR3 contains 16 residues. Germline V lookup: CDR1 KGHDR, CDR2 SFDVKD. Trimming left V 7 bases short and J 3 bases short, with 17 bases between. As DNA, the CDR3 is TGTGCCACCAGCACTCGTTCCTTTACGGACACCGGGGAGCTGTTTTTT. This gives the protein CATSTRSFTDTGELFF.

This chain links TRBV24-1 with TRBJ2-3; 12 nucleotides agree with TRBD2. The CDR3 consists of 15 residues. V lost 3 bases to trimming and J lost 5 bases; unmatched junction nucleotides: 2. From germline, CDR1 is KGHDR and CDR2 SFDVKD. This chain's CDR3 is CATSDKGLAGDTQYF. The DNA of the CDR3 is TGTGCCACCAGTGATAAGGGACTAGCGGGAGATACGCAGTATTTT.

This clone was picked up a small number of times. The chain recombines TRBV19 with TRBJ1-1; D is perhaps TRBD1 (6 bases). The V gene lost 2 bases and the J gene lost 4 bases, with 8 bases spanning the gap. Germline V gene sequence: CDR1 LNHDA, CDR2 SQIVND (reference sequence). The CDR3 contains 13 residues. CDR3 sequence: CASSIIRGTEAFF. The CDR3 bases are TGTGCCAGTAGTATAATCAGGGGCACTGAAGCTTTCTTT.

The rearrangement links TRBV19 to TRBJ2-1; a possible D gene is TRBD2 (7 bases). The V gene lost 7 bases and the J gene lost 5 bases, with 30 bases spanning the gap. The CDR3 runs 19 residues. Germline V gene data show CDR1 as LNHDA and CDR2 as SQIVND (reference sequence). The CDR3 region has the DNA TGTGCCAGTACCCGAGGGAGGGGGGCAGGGGCCTTTGTAGACAATGAGCAGTTCTTC. Its protein is CASTRGRGAGAFVDNEQFF.